The rows below give T cell receptor beta chains drawn from one sample of a study of T-cell memory formation after mild COVID-19. TCRdb reprocessed the 5' RACE reads with MiXCR, giving one entry per CDR3 protein. The data show about 130,000 distinct CDR3 sequences, over 15% seen once. The sample was PBMCs or a T cell subset sorted from them (not recorded which). The receptors originated from a man between 18 and 29 years old who had mild COVID-19 (a few samples of this study predate the infection). Cell type and time point are not known. Both conserved end residues are part of each CDR3. The D gene is left open where the match is weak. Size tells how often a clone was seen (once, few, many) or the class of an expanded clone, and some rows leave it out.

V gene	clone size	CDR3 length	D gene	J gene	CDR3 DNA	CDR3 protein
TRBV12-3/TRBV12-4	few	12	NA	TRBJ2-7	TGTGCCAGCAGTACCCGAGGCTACGAGCAGTACTTC	CASSTRGYEQYF
TRBV7-2	few	14	TRBD1	TRBJ2-5	TGTGCCAGCAGCCGGGACAGGTCCCAAGAGACCCAGTACTTC	CASSRDRSQETQYF
TRBV7-6	few	15	NA	TRBJ1-5	TGTGCCAGCAGCTTACAGGGTGAAAGCAATCAGCCCCAGCATTTT	CASSLQGESNQPQHF
TRBV4-3	few	16	TRBD2	TRBJ2-3	TGCGCCAGCAGCCAGGCCCGGACTAGCGGCACAGATACGCAGTATTTT	CASSQARTSGTDTQYF
TRBV20-1	few	15	TRBD1	TRBJ2-7	TGCAGTGCTAGAGTTGACAGGGGGTCGCCCTACGAGCAGTACTTC	CSARVDRGSPYEQYF
TRBV11-2	few	14	TRBD2	TRBJ2-3	TGTGCCAGCAGCTCGGGACTACTCACAGATACGCAGTATTTT	CASSSGLLTDTQYF
TRBV20-1	few	14	NA	TRBJ1-5	TGCAGTGCTACCGCTAGAGGATTACTAGCGACAACCCATTTT	CSATARGLLATTHF
TRBV28	NA	14	TRBD2	TRBJ2-7	TGTGCCAGCAGGACCGGGACTAGCGGTTACGAGCAGTACTTC	CASRTGTSGYEQYF
TRBV4-2	NA	16	NA	TRBJ2-2	TGTGCCAGCAGCCAAGTACAGGGTCGGGGGACCGGGGAGCTGTTTTTT	CASSQVQGRGTGELFF
TRBV6-5	few	16	TRBD2	TRBJ2-2	TGTGCCAGCAGTAGGACCGGGACTAGCGGGACCGGGGAGCTGTTTTTT	CASSRTGTSGTGELFF
TRBV15	NA	16	NA	TRBJ1-2	TGTGCCACCAGCACAACGCGTGGACGGCCAGATGCTGGCTACACCTTC	CATSTTRGRPDAGYTF
TRBV12-3/TRBV12-4	few	15	NA	TRBJ2-7	TGTGCCAGCAGTACTACAGCCTCCGGGGTGGGCGAGCAGTACTTC	CASSTTASGVGEQYF
TRBV30	NA	13	NA	TRBJ2-1	TGTGCCTGGAGTCCGTCTAGCACCCGTGAGCAGTTCTTC	CAWSPSSTREQFF
TRBV9	NA	15	NA	TRBJ1-1	TGTGCCAGCAGCGTAGGTGGGACAATGAACACTGAAGCTTTCTTT	CASSVGGTMNTEAFF
TRBV10-3	NA	11	NA	TRBJ2-3	TGTGCCATCAGTGGCACAGATACGCAGTATTTT	CAISGTDTQYF
TRBV12-3/TRBV12-4	NA	13	NA	TRBJ2-3	TGTGCCAGCAGTCCAGGGAGGGGGTGGACGCAGTATTTT	CASSPGRGWTQYF
TRBV7-9	NA	15	NA	TRBJ1-5	TGTGCCAGCAGCTTAGGAGGATGGGGCAATCAGCCCCAGCATTTT	CASSLGGWGNQPQHF
TRBV18	many	14	NA	TRBJ2-2	TGTGCCAGCTCAGCACAGGGAAACACCGGGGAGCTGTTTTTT	CASSAQGNTGELFF
TRBV12-3/TRBV12-4	NA	15	TRBD2	TRBJ2-1	TGTGCCAGCAGTTTGCGGGAGACGAGCTACAATGAGCAGTTCTTC	CASSLRETSYNEQFF
TRBV27	NA	14	NA	TRBJ1-1	TGTGCCAGCAGTCAAACAGCGCTGAACACTGAAGCTTTCTTT	CASSQTALNTEAFF
TRBV6-6	few	19	TRBD1	TRBJ2-7	TGTGCCAGCAGTTACTTTAGTTTCGAACCGACAGGGTTTCATCTCGAGCAGTACTTC	CASSYFSFEPTGFHLEQYF
TRBV20-1	few	12	NA	TRBJ2-1	TGCAGTCTCGACGGGTCCTACAATGAGCAGTTCTTC	CSLDGSYNEQFF
TRBV7-6	few	13	TRBD2	TRBJ2-3	TGTGCCAGCCTGGCGGGGGGCACAGATACGCAGTATTTT	CASLAGGTDTQYF
TRBV11-2	NA	13	TRBD1	TRBJ1-2	TGTGCCAGCAGCATCGACAGGGACTATGGCTACACCTTC	CASSIDRDYGYTF
TRBV7-2	NA	13	NA	TRBJ1-5	TGTGCCAGCAGCTTGGACGGCCCGCATCCCCAGCATTTT	CASSLDGPHPQHF
TRBV6-2/TRBV6-3	NA	16	TRBD1	TRBJ2-5	TGTGCCACCAGTGGTTGGGGACAGGGGGCTTGGGAGACCCAGTACTTC	CATSGWGQGAWETQYF
TRBV12-3/TRBV12-4	NA	12	NA	TRBJ2-7	TGTGCCAGCAGATTACAGGGATTCGAGCAGTACTTC	CASRLQGFEQYF
TRBV9	few	15	TRBD1	TRBJ1-5	TGTGCCAGCAGCGTAGGAAGGGGGCGCCGACAGCCCCAGCATTTT	CASSVGRGRRQPQHF
TRBV5-5	NA	12	NA	TRBJ1-1	TGTGCCAGCAGCTTGTATGCAGGGGTTGCTTTCTTT	CASSLYAGVAFF
TRBV5-1	few	14	NA	TRBJ2-5	TGCGCCAGCAGCTTGGGAGGGCTCCAAGAGACCCAGTACTTC	CASSLGGLQETQYF
TRBV20-1	NA	13	NA	TRBJ1-1	TGCAGTGCTAGCGACACGCTGAACACTGAAGCTTTCTTT	CSASDTLNTEAFF
TRBV7-9	few	13	NA	TRBJ2-3	TGTGCCAGCACCGCCTCTGGCGCAGATACGCAGTATTTT	CASTASGADTQYF
TRBV6-5	NA	13	NA	TRBJ2-3	TGTGCCAGCAGTCAGATCTTCCCAGATACGCAGTATTTT	CASSQIFPDTQYF
TRBV2	NA	14	TRBD1	TRBJ1-5	TGTGCCAGCAAAGAGACAGGGGCCGGTCAGCCCCAGCATTTT	CASKETGAGQPQHF
TRBV12-3/TRBV12-4	NA	11	TRBD1	TRBJ2-7	TGTGCCAGCAGTCGGACAGGCGAGCAGTACTTC	CASSRTGEQYF
TRBV4-3	few	14	TRBD2	TRBJ2-1	TGCGCCAGCAGCTTAGGTGGACTAGCCTACGAGCAGTTCTTC	CASSLGGLAYEQFF
TRBV10-3	few	11	NA	TRBJ2-7	TGTGCCATCAGCAACACCTACGAGCAGTACTTC	CAISNTYEQYF
TRBV24-1	NA	12	NA	TRBJ1-2	TGTGCCACCTCGGACGTAAACTATGGCTACACCTTC	CATSDVNYGYTF